This record looks at one T cell receptor beta chain sequence and its context. Trimming took off 5 bases at V and 7 bases at J, with 18 bases between the two ends. The CDR3 extends over 15 amino acids. The germline gives CDR1 SGHTA, CDR2 FQGNSA. The source of the sample is a study of blood T cell repertoires in COVID-19. Overall study context: There were acute and convalescent COVID-19 samples, and they came from the United States, Italy and Spain. T cells, B-cell-depleted T cells, or PBMCs provided the cDNA or gDNA that served as material.

Source study methods: How many nucleated cells were present was estimated from reference gene primer amplification. Data came from immunoSEQ multiplex PCR; TCRdb stores just in-frame clones and leaves some out. Clone size and the V and J calls come from that table; the DNA yielded D and trimming. The data hold about 330,000 clones, with more than 70% observed a single time. The sequencing input was peripheral blood. The V call is TRBV7-2, the J call TRBJ2-1, with a weak D call TRBD2 (5 bases). This receptor was obtained from a woman between 45 and 65 years old with acute or convalescent COVID-19. CDR3 loop: CASSLQGSTMNEQFF. As DNA, the CDR3 is TGTGCCAGCAGCCTACAAGGGAGTACAATGAATGAGCAGTTCTTC.